This TCR beta chain was captured by sequencing in a study of Graves' ophthalmopathy and Graves' hyperthyroidism. Between the trimmed V and J ends, which lost 5 bases and 2 bases, there was a span of 16 bases. CDR1 is SGHTA and CDR2 is FQGNSA in the germline V gene. The CDR3 covers 15 residues. Amplified TCR beta CDR3 regions were obtained using RNA transcripts as template. Second-round multiplex PCR followed a first-round RT-PCR using HTBI primers. Each CDR3 protein is one row after TCRdb ran MiXCR on the multiplex PCR reads. The repertoire holds 900,000 to 1,200,000 distinct CDR3 sequences, with about two fifths as singletons.

This rearrangement joins TRBV7-2 to TRBJ2-7, with TRBD1 as a possible D gene (6 bases). Sample: peripheral blood or thyroid tissue (not recorded which). This TCR came from an adult man with Graves' hyperthyroidism. The CDR3 region is CASSPGWTETYEQYF. CDR3 in DNA: TGTGCCAGCAGCCCAGGGTGGACAGAGACCTACGAGCAGTACTTC.